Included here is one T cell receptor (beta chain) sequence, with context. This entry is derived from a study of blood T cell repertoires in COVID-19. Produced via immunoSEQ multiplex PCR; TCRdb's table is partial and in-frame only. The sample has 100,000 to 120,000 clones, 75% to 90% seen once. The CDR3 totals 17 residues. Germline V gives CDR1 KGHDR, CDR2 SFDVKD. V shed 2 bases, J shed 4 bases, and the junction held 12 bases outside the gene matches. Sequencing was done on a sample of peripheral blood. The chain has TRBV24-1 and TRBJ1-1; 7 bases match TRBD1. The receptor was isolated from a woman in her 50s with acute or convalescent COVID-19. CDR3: CATSDSGQTLGGTEAFF. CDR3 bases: TGTGCCACCAGTGATTCGGGACAGACCCTCGGGGGCACTGAAGCTTTCTTT.